This TCR beta chain appears in the sequencing data of a study of blood T cells in healthy people across ages. General study results and limits: When set beside aged donors, long-lived donors presented more naive CD4+ cells and higher diversity.

Then a second PCR, running about 7 to 11 cycles, was carried out with a sample-barcoded 5' primer and a J-beta primer mix. Using its own MiXCR run on the 5' RACE reads, TCRdb lists one record per CDR3 protein. The sample shows over 950,000 distinct CDR3 sequences, 35% to 40% of them seen only once. The germline V gene encodes CDR1 LGHNA and CDR2 YSLEER. The CDR3 is made up of 13 amino acids. The V gene lost 1 base and the J gene lost 6 bases, with 6 bases spanning the gap. This clonotype has a handful of counts. Its antigen is not known. Per-sample PBMC isolation yielded at least 6.5 million cells. The V gene is TRBV4-3, the J gene TRBJ2-2; TRBD2 might be the D (5 bases). This TCR derives from a man between 18 and 29 years old in good health. The sequencing input was blood. The CDR3: CASSQGLPGELFF. CDR3 DNA: TGCGCCAGCAGCCAAGGACTACCCGGGGAGCTGTTTTTT.